These T cell receptor beta chains were read from a single sample in a study of CD8+CD57+ T cells in acquired aplastic anemia. A single record per CDR3 protein comes from TCRdb applying MiXCR to the reads. The sample contains 110,000 or so distinct CDR3 sequences, 45% to 60% of which appear only once. Sequences were obtained from sorted CD4+, CD8+, or CD8+CD57+ T cells (not recorded which) from PBMCs. These receptors came from a human donor with aplastic anemia. Both conserved end residues are part of each CDR3. A D gene is named only where the DNA matches it firmly. Clone sizes are given selectively: once, few, many, or a class where the clone is expanded.

TRBJ2-3,-,-,TRBV25-1,CASSDRYRDQGTQYF,TGTGCCAGCAGTGATCGTTACCGGGACCAGGGTACGCAGTATTTT
TRBJ2-5,-,-,TRBV7-2,CASSSGNVETQYF,TGTGCCAGCAGCTCCGGGAACGTAGAGACCCAGTACTTC
TRBJ2-7,-,-,TRBV19,CASSINRAYEQYF,TGTGCCAGTAGTATAAATAGGGCGTACGAGCAGTACTTC
TRBJ2-2,TRBD2,-,TRBV7-6,CASSLVVAGGPYSNTGELFF,TGTGCCAGCAGCTTAGTGGTAGCGGGGGGACCTTACTCGAACACCGGGGAGCTGTTTTTT
TRBJ2-3,-,-,TRBV19,CASSIDRPTDTQYF,TGTGCCAGTAGTATCGACAGACCCACAGATACGCAGTATTTT
TRBJ2-7,TRBD2,-,TRBV9,CASSRASGAYEQYF,TGTGCCAGCAGCCGAGCTAGCGGAGCCTACGAGCAGTACTTC
TRBJ1-3,TRBD1,-,TRBV10-3,CAATGGAGNTIYF,TGTGCCGCAACAGGGGGCGCGGGAAACACCATATATTTT
TRBJ1-1,-,-,TRBV7-7,CASSLSRGTEAFF,TGTGCTAGCAGTCTTAGCAGGGGCACTGAAGCTTTCTTT
TRBJ2-3,-,-,TRBV11-2,CASSLMGDSTDTQYF,TGTGCCAGCAGCTTAATGGGAGATAGCACAGATACGCAGTATTTT
TRBJ2-7,TRBD2,-,TRBV5-1,CASSFSGTSGPYEQYF,TGCGCCAGCAGCTTCTCAGGGACTAGCGGCCCCTACGAGCAGTACTTC
TRBJ2-1,TRBD2,-,TRBV6-2/TRBV6-3,CASSPGTRDIDEQFF,TGTGCCAGCAGTCCGGGGACTAGGGATATCGATGAGCAGTTCTTC
TRBJ1-2,TRBD1,few,TRBV7-9,CASSKDRDYGYTF,TGTGCCAGCAGTAAAGACAGGGACTATGGCTACACCTTC
TRBJ2-2,-,-,TRBV2,CGSRTAGELFF,TGTGGTTCTCGTACGGCCGGGGAGCTGTTTTTT
TRBJ2-7,-,many,TRBV5-4,CASSPTGSYEQYF,TGTGCCAGCAGCCCCACAGGGTCCTACGAGCAGTACTTC
TRBJ2-1,-,many,TRBV13,CASSSIDNEQFF,TGTGCCAGCAGCTCGATAGACAATGAGCAGTTCTTC
TRBJ2-1,-,many,TRBV15,CATSRDHPGLNYNEQFF,TGTGCCACCAGCAGAGATCATCCAGGGTTAAACTACAATGAGCAGTTCTTC